Presented here are 32 T cell receptor beta chains from one specimen sequenced in a study of blood T cell repertoires in COVID-19. Here immunoSEQ multiplex PCR was the method, and the copy in TCRdb shows in-frame clones only, minus some. Counted here are 65,000 to 70,000 clones, 84% occurring once; the ten biggest clones make up under 5%. Sequenced material: peripheral blood. The receptors originated from a woman aged 55-75 years with acute or convalescent COVID-19.

As regards this clone: An end of the junction differs from the germline gene, which may be a read error. The chain links TRBV18 to TRBJ1-2; 11 nucleotides agree with TRBD1. Germline CDR1 KGHSH, CDR2 LQKENI. The CDR3 loop spans 14 amino acids. The CDR3 loop is CASSPGQGVPDSSF. The DNA for the CDR3 is TGTGCCAGCTCACCGGGACAGGGGGTTCCTGACTCTTCCTTC.

The V call is TRBV29-1, the J call TRBJ1-1; TRBD1 agrees at 11 bases. The CDR3 covers 13 residues. Trimming took 6 bases from V and 0 from J; bases not matched to a gene: 0. Germline values: CDR1 SQVTM, CDR2 ANQGSEA. CDR3 bases: TGCAGCGTGGGACAGGGGGTGAACACTGAAGCTTTCTTT. Protein: CSVGQGVNTEAFF.

The gene calls are TRBV19 and TRBJ1-4; 8 nucleotides match TRBD1. CDR1 and CDR2 from the germline V gene are LNHDA and SQIVND (reference sequence). V lost 5 bases and J lost 10; bases outside the gene matches: 12. There are 15 residues in the CDR3. The CDR3 sequence: CASSPSGQGGGKLFF. CDR3 DNA sequence: TGTGCCAGTAGTCCCAGTGGACAGGGTGGCGGAAAACTGTTTTTT.

V usage is TRBV9 and J usage is TRBJ2-7; 8 bases agree with TRBD1. The CDR3 has 14 residues. Per germline, CDR1 SGDLS and CDR2 YYNGEE. The V and J ends lost 0 bases and 6 bases, in that order; junction bases with no gene match: 5. CDR3 in DNA: TGTGCCAGCAGCGTAGAAGGACAGGGTCTCGAGCAGTACTTC. Amino acid sequence: CASSVEGQGLEQYF.

The chain is built from TRBV24-1 and TRBJ2-7; 10 bases map to TRBD2. CDR3 size: 15 residues. Germline CDR1 is KGHDR and CDR2 is SFDVKD. V lost 5 bases and J lost 3; bases outside the gene matches: 6. The CDR3 sequence: CATSGGLADGYEQYF. The CDR3 bases are TGTGCCACCAGTGGTGGACTAGCGGATGGCTACGAGCAGTACTTC.

V gene TRBV3-1 (or the pseudogene TRBV3-2) combines with J gene TRBJ1-5; no clear D gene. The CDR3 totals 13 residues. V lost 0 bases, J lost 6 bases, and 6 bases lay in between. Germline CDR1 is LGHDT and CDR2 is YNNKEL (reference sequence). CDR3 bases: TGTGCCAGCAGCCAAGATTGGAGTCAGCCCCAGCATTTT. Translating it yields CASSQDWSQPQHF.

For the CDR3, the DNA is TGTGCCAGCCAAGAGACAGTCGGGGAGCTGTTTTTT. Residues: CASQETVGELFF. The chain combines TRBV19 with TRBJ2-2, with D tentatively TRBD1 (5 bases). The CDR3 spans 12 residues. The V end was cut by 9 bases, the J end by 7 bases, with 12 bases between. The germline V gene has CDR1 LNHDA and CDR2 SQIVND (reference sequence).

The chain has TRBV7-2 and TRBJ2-1, with 11 nucleotides matching TRBD2. The V segment lost 5 bases and the J segment 7 bases; nucleotides outside the gene matches: 10. Germline V gene sequence: CDR1 SGHTA, CDR2 FQGNSA. The CDR3 sequence is 16 residues long. CDR3 residues: CASSTPLAGGLNEQFF. Here the CDR3 DNA reads TGTGCCAGCAGCACCCCCCTAGCGGGGGGTTTAAATGAGCAGTTCTTC.

The chain combines TRBV12-5 with TRBJ2-1; 13 bases are a match to TRBD2. The CDR3 loop spans 15 amino acids. J lost 7 bases, V lost 6 bases, and 6 bases had no gene match. Looked up from germline, CDR1 is LGHNT and CDR2 is FRNRAP. The CDR3 bases are TGTGCTAGTGGCCTGGGACTAGCGGGGACAAATGAGCAGTTCTTC. Translated, it gives CASGLGLAGTNEQFF.

The chain is built from TRBV4-2 and TRBJ2-3; TRBD1 matches 9 bases. This CDR3 has 17 residues. Germline CDR1 reads LGHNA; CDR2 reads YNFKEQ. The ends lost 4 bases at V and 5 bases at J; junction bases unmatched: 13. The CDR3 coding sequence is TGTGCCAGCAGCCCGAGGACAGGGGTCCTGTCGGGAGATACGCAGTATTTT. This translates into CASSPRTGVLSGDTQYF.

This chain uses TRBV19 with TRBJ2-7; 7 bases are a match to TRBD2. CDR1 and CDR2 (germline): LNHDA, SQIVND (reference sequence). This CDR3 has 16 residues. J gave up 6 bases and V 7 bases, and 18 bases lay outside the gene matches. The CDR3: CASIDKSGTGGCEQYF. CDR3 nucleotides: TGTGCCAGTATCGATAAGAGCGGGACCGGGGGTTGCGAGCAGTACTTC.

This rearrangement joins TRBV5-4 to TRBJ2-1; 11 nucleotides agree with TRBD2. The V segment lost 0 bases and the J segment 10 bases; nucleotides outside the gene matches: 6. Germline CDR1 and CDR2: SGHNT and YYREEE (reference sequence). This CDR3 is 15 amino acids long. DNA of the CDR3: TGTGCCAGCAGCTTGGAACTAGCGGGGGTGCGGGAGCAGTTCTTC. Translated: CASSLELAGVREQFF. The full variable domain, with the rest looked up from reference TRBV5-4 and TRBJ2-1, is ETGVTQSPTHLIKTRGQQVTLRCSSQSGHNTVSWYQQALGQGPQFIFQYYREEENGRGNFPPRFSGLQFPNYSSELNVNALELDDSALYLCASSLELAGVREQFFGPGTRLTVL.

V is TRBV30 and J is TRBJ2-1, with 11 bases matching TRBD2. Germline values: CDR1 GTSNPN, CDR2 SVGIG (reference sequence). CDR3 size: 20 residues. V was pared by 2 bases and J by 6 bases, with 21 bases of the junction left unmatched. Here the CDR3 DNA reads TGTGCCTGGAGTTCCTTCCTCCTAGCGGGGGGAGTCCAGGCGGTCAATGAGCAGTTCTTC. Encoded protein: CAWSSFLLAGGVQAVNEQFF.

This sequence joins TRBV9 and TRBJ1-6, with 10 bases that match TRBD1. The germline gives CDR1 SGDLS, CDR2 YYNGEE. With 3 bases clipped from V and 5 bases from J, the junction kept 14 bases outside the gene matches. The length of the CDR3 is 19 residues. CDR3: CASSAGTGAWIGDNSPLHF. The CDR3 DNA follows: TGTGCCAGCAGCGCCGGGACAGGGGCTTGGATAGGCGATAATTCACCCCTCCACTTT.

The chain links TRBV6-5 to TRBJ1-5, with 7 bases that match TRBD1. With V trimmed by 4 bases and J by 4 bases, 7 bases remained unmatched. Germline-derived CDR1 and CDR2 are MNHEY and SVGAGI. The CDR3 consists of 15 residues. The DNA for the CDR3 is TGTGCCAGCAGTTTCCGACAGGGTGGAAATCAGCCCCAGCATTTT. It codes for CASSFRQGGNQPQHF.

The genes are TRBV9 and TRBJ2-1; 14 bases agree with TRBD2. The CDR3 covers 17 residues. The junction had 3 bases not matched to a gene; V was cut back by 0 bases and J by 4 bases. Germline V gives CDR1 SGDLS, CDR2 YYNGEE. CDR3 DNA sequence: TGTGCCAGCAGCGTAGAGACTAGCGGGGGGGCATACAATGAGCAGTTCTTC. It is translated as CASSVETSGGAYNEQFF. Complete variable domain (other parts from reference TRBV9 and TRBJ2-1): DSGVTQTPKHLITATGQRVTLRCSPRSGDLSVYWYQQSLDQGLQFLIQYYNGEERAKGNILERFSAQQFPDLHSELNLSSLELGDSALYFCASSVETSGGAYNEQFFGPGTRLTVL.

The chain uses TRBV19 and TRBJ1-4; D is undetermined. Germline CDR1 is LNHDA and CDR2 is SQIVND (reference sequence). Trimming removed 5 bases from V and 0 bases from J, with 25 bases in between. This CDR3 contains 20 residues. CDR3 coding DNA: TGTGCCAGTAGTGCCCTGACACCTCGTCGGGGAAGTACAACTAATGAAAAACTGTTTTTT. It translates to CASSALTPRRGSTTNEKLFF.

The rearrangement uses TRBV19 and TRBJ1-2; tentatively, D is TRBD1 (5 bases). There are 14 residues in the CDR3. Germline V gene lookup returns CDR1 LNHDA and CDR2 SQIVND (reference sequence). V was shortened by 2 bases and J by 7 bases, with 14 bases between the two germline ends. The DNA of the CDR3 is TGTGCCAGTAGTATAATCGGAGGGGTGGTTGGCTACACCTTC. Protein product: CASSIIGGVVGYTF.

This chain links TRBV12-3 or TRBV12-4 with TRBJ2-1, with no clear D. The CDR3 runs 11 residues. Trimming stripped 1 base from V and 15 bases from J, with 10 bases between. In nucleotides, the CDR3 is TGTGCCAGCAGTTTAGGGAGAAATCCGTTCTTC. Protein sequence: CASSLGRNPFF.

This sequence joins TRBV11-2 and TRBJ1-4; 8 bases line up with TRBD1. CDR1 and CDR2 (germline): SGHAT, FQNNGV. The V segment lost 5 bases and the J segment 10 bases; nucleotides outside the gene matches: 3. CDR3 size: 12 residues. This CDR3 is CASSVQGGKLFF. The CDR3 DNA sequence: TGTGCCAGCAGCGTACAGGGGGGAAAACTGTTTTTT. The variable domain in full, with the rest retrieved from reference TRBV11-2 and TRBJ1-4, is EAGVAQSPRYKIIEKRQSVAFWCNPISGHATLYWYQQILGQGPKLLIQFQNNGVVDDSQLPKDRFSAERLKGVDSTLKIQPAKLEDSAVYLCASSVQGGKLFFGSGTQLSVL.

The chain carries TRBV5-1 and TRBJ1-1; D gene unclear. The germline V gene has CDR1 SGHRS and CDR2 YFSETQ. This CDR3 is 14 amino acids long. Trimming stripped 5 bases from V and 0 bases from J, with 11 bases between. CDR3 bases: TGCGCCAGCAGTTTGCAAAACATGAACACTGAAGCTTTCTTT. Protein sequence: CASSLQNMNTEAFF.

This clone has a single count. The CDR3 reads CASSVQTVNTGELFF. The CDR3 DNA reads as TGTGCCAGCAGTGTACAGACGGTGAACACCGGGGAGCTGTTTTTT. The V and J genes are TRBV2 and TRBJ2-2; no definite D call. V gave up 4 bases and J gave up 1 base, with 10 bases separating them. The CDR3 has 15 amino acids. The germline V gene has CDR1 SNHLY and CDR2 FYNNEI.

The V gene is TRBV5-8, the J gene TRBJ2-3, with D perhaps TRBD1 (5 bases). The CDR3 runs to 14 residues. V shed 3 bases and J shed 1 base, with 9 bases lying between them. CDR1 SGHTS and CDR2 YDEGEE come from the germline V gene. CDR3 nucleotide sequence: TGTGCCAGCAGCTCAAAAGGGGGCACAGATACGCAGTATTTT. Translating gives CASSSKGGTDTQYF.

This sequence joins TRBV4-2 and TRBJ1-1; D remains unclear. The CDR3 is 16 amino acids. Germline CDR1 reads LGHNA; CDR2 reads YNFKEQ. Trimming took off 1 base at V and 3 bases at J, with 15 bases between the two ends. The CDR3 is CASSQALGKSYTEAFF. DNA of the CDR3: TGTGCCAGCAGCCAAGCCCTCGGGAAAAGTTACACTGAAGCTTTCTTT.

The chain recombines TRBV27 with TRBJ2-3; D gene unclear. V lost 4 bases, J lost 2 bases, and 10 bases lay in between. The CDR3 runs to 14 residues. The germline CDR1 and CDR2 sequences are MNHEY and SMNVEV (reference sequence). The chain's CDR3 is CASSSAGTTDTQYF. The CDR3 bases are TGTGCCAGCAGTTCAGCAGGTACCACAGATACGCAGTATTTT.

The V and J genes are TRBV5-1 and TRBJ1-5; D possibly corresponds to TRBD1 (5 bases). V lost 0 bases and J lost 3, with 19 bases in between. This CDR3 comprises 18 residues. Germline V gene sequence: CDR1 SGHRS, CDR2 YFSETQ. CDR3: CASSLGPYGGGNNQPQHF. The CDR3 nucleotides read TGCGCCAGCAGCTTGGGCCCCTACGGGGGGGGAAACAATCAGCCCCAGCATTTT.

This chain uses TRBV19 with TRBJ1-2; TRBD1 matches 10 bases. After removal of 2 bases from V and 8 bases from J, the junction contained 14 bases not matched to a gene. The CDR3 consists of 17 residues. Per germline, CDR1 LNHDA and CDR2 SQIVND (reference sequence). This CDR3 reads CASSILTGGQGDIGYTF. CDR3 nucleotides: TGTGCCAGTAGTATACTTACCGGAGGACAGGGGGATATCGGCTACACCTTC.

V usage is TRBV18 and J usage is TRBJ2-3; 14 nucleotides agree with TRBD2. The CDR3 runs to 18 residues. V was pared by 3 bases and J by 1 base, with 6 bases of the junction left unmatched. Germline V lookup: CDR1 KGHSH, CDR2 LQKENI. CDR3 DNA: TGTGCCAGCTCACCTACTCCGGGACTAGCGGGGGGCACAGATACGCAGTATTTT. It codes for CASSPTPGLAGGTDTQYF.

The chain is built from TRBV30 and TRBJ1-1; 9 bases fit TRBD1. The CDR3 runs to 16 residues. In germline, CDR1 is GTSNPN, CDR2 SVGIG (reference sequence). Losses at the gene ends were 5 bases for V and 0 bases for J; bases not matched to a gene: 10. The CDR3: CAWEPGTGIMNTEAFF. The DNA for the CDR3 is TGTGCCTGGGAACCCGGGACAGGGATCATGAACACTGAAGCTTTCTTT.

The chain links TRBV5-1 to TRBJ2-1; 8 nucleotides align to TRBD2. This CDR3 is 17 amino acids long. Germline loops: CDR1 SGHRS, CDR2 YFSETQ. Unmatched junction bases numbered 9, after V lost 0 bases and J lost 4 bases. CDR3 sequence (DNA): TGCGCCAGCAGCTTGGGCAGGGGAAGCGGGGGTTACAATGAGCAGTTCTTC. Translating it yields CASSLGRGSGGYNEQFF. Supplemented by reference TRBV5-1 and TRBJ2-1, the full variable domain reads KAGVTQTPRYLIKTRGQQVTLSCSPISGHRSVSWYQQTPGQGLQFLFEYFSETQRNKGNFPGRFSGRQFSNSRSEMNVSTLELGDSALYLCASSLGRGSGGYNEQFFGPGTRLTVL.

The genes are TRBV9 and TRBJ2-7, with D tentatively TRBD2 (6 bases). The germline V gene has CDR1 SGDLS and CDR2 YYNGEE. Trimming pared 4 bases from V and 2 bases from J, leaving 13 bases between. There are 14 residues in the CDR3. The CDR3 here is CASSPRGATYEQYF. The CDR3 DNA is TGTGCCAGCAGCCCACGCGGGGCTACCTACGAGCAGTACTTC.

This clone was detected once. V and J are TRBV12-3 or TRBV12-4 and TRBJ1-1, with unresolved D. The CDR3 covers 13 residues. V was shortened by 5 bases and J by 1 base, with 8 bases between the two germline ends. CDR3 nucleotides: TGTGCCAGCAGTGTTCGGTGGAACACTGAAGCTTTCTTT. Its protein is CASSVRWNTEAFF.